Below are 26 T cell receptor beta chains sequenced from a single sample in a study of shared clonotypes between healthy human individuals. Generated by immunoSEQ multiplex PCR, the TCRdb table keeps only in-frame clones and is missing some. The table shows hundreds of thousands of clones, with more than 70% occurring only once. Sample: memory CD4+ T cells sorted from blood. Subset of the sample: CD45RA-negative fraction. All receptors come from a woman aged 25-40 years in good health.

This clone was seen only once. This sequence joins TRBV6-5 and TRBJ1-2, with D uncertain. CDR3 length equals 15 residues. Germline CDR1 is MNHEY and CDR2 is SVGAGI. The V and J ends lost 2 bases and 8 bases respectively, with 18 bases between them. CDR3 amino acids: CASSYAGREIGGYTF. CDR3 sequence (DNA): TGTGCCAGCAGTTACGCCGGCCGAGAAATCGGGGGCTACACCTTC.

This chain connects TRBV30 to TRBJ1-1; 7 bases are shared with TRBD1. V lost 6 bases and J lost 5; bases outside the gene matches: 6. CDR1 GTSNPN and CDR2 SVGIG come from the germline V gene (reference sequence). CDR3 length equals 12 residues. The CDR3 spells CACTGAGTEAFF. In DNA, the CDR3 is TGTGCCTGCACAGGGGCCGGGACTGAAGCTTTCTTT.

The CDR3 spells CASSETRAGVSTGELFF. DNA for the CDR3: TGTGCCAGCAGTGAGACCAGAGCGGGAGTATCCACCGGGGAGCTGTTTTTT. The rearrangement links TRBV2 to TRBJ2-2, with 8 bases identical to TRBD2. The CDR3 is 17 amino acids. CDR1 is SNHLY, CDR2 FYNNEI, per germline. The V segment lost 3 bases and the J segment 4 bases; nucleotides outside the gene matches: 10.

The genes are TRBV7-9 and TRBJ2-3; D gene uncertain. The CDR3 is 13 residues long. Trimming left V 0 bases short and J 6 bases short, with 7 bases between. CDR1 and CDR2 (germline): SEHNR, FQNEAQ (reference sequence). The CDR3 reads CASSLARLDTQYF. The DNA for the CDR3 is TGTGCCAGCAGCTTAGCGCGGTTGGATACGCAGTATTTT.

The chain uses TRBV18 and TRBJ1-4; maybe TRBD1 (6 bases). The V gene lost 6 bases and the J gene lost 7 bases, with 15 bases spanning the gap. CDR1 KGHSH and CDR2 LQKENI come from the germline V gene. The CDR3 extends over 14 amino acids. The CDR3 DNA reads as TGTGCCAGCTCGCACGGTATCAGGGGTGAAAAACTGTTTTTT. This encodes CASSHGIRGEKLFF.

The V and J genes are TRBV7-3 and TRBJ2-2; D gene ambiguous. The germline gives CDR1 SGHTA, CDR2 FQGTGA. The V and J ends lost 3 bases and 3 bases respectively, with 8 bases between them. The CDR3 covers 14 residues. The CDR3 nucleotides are TGTGCCAGCAGCTTGGCCCAGGACACCGGGGAGCTGTTTTTT. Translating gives CASSLAQDTGELFF.

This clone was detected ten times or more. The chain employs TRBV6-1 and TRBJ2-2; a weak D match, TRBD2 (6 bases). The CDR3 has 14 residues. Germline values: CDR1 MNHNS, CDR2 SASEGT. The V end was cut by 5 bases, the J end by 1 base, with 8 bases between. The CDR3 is CASSLSGNTGELFF. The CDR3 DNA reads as TGTGCCAGCAGTCTTAGCGGGAACACCGGGGAGCTGTTTTTT.

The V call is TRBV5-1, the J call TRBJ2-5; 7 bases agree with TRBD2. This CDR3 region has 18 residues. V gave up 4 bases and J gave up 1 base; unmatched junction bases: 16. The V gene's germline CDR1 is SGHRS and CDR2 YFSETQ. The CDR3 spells CASSPLVAGASLQETQYF. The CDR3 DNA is TGCGCCAGCAGCCCGCTTGTGGCGGGAGCCTCACTCCAAGAGACCCAGTACTTC.

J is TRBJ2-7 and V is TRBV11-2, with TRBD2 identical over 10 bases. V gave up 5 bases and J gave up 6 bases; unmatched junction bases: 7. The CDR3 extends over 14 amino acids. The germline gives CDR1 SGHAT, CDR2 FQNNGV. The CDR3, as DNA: TGTGCCAGCAGCCCTATAGCGGGAGGTGGCGAGCAGTACTTC. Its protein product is CASSPIAGGGEQYF.

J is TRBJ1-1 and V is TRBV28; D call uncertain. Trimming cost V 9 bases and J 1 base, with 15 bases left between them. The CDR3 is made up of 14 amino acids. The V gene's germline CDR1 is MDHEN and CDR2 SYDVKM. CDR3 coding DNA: TGTGCCAGTAGAAACATGGCCGGGAACACTGAAGCTTTCTTT. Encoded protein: CASRNMAGNTEAFF.

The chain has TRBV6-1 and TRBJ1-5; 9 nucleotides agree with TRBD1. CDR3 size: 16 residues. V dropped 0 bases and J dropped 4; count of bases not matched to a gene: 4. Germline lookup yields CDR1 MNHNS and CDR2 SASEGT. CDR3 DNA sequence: TGTGCCAGCAGTGAAGCCCTGGGACAGGGAAATCAGCCCCAGCATTTT. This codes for CASSEALGQGNQPQHF.

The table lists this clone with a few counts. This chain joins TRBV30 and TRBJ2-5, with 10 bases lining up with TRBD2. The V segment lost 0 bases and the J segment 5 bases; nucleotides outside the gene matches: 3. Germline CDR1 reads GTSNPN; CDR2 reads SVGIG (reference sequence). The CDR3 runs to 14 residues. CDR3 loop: CAWSVTSGIETQYF. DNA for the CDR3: TGTGCCTGGAGTGTAACTAGCGGGATTGAGACCCAGTACTTC.

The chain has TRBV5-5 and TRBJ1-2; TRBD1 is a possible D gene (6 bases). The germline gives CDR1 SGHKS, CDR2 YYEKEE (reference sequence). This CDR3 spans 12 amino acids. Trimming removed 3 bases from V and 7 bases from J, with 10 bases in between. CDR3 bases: TGTGCCAGCAGCTGGGGGGCTCGTGGCTACACCTTC. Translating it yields CASSWGARGYTF.

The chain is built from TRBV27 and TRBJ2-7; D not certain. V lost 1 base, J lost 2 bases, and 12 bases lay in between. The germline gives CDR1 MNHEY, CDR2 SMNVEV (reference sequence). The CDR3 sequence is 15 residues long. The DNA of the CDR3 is TGTGCCAGCAGTTTATTCCGGGTGGGCACCTACGAGCAGTACTTC. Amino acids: CASSLFRVGTYEQYF.

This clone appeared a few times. The DNA for the CDR3 is TGCGCCAGCGCTATCACGGGAGGTCCCTACAATGAGCAGTTCTTC. Protein product: CASAITGGPYNEQFF. This chain links TRBV5-1 with TRBJ2-1; TRBD2 agrees at 7 bases. This CDR3 is 15 amino acids long. Germline CDR1 is SGHRS and CDR2 is YFSETQ. J was trimmed by 2 bases and V by 7 bases; bases with no gene match: 9.

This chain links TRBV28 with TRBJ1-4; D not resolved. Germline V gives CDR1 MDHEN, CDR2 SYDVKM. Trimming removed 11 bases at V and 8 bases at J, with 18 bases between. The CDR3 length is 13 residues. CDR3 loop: CASGDGSTEKLFF. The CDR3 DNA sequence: TGTGCCTCTGGGGATGGGAGCACGGAAAAACTGTTTTTT.

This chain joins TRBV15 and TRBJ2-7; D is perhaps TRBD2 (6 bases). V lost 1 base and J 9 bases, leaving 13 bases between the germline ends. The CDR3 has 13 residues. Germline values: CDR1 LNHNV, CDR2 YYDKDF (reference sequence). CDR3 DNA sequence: TGTGCCACCAGCAGAGGGAGGGATTTGTGGCAGTACTTC. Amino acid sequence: CATSRGRDLWQYF.

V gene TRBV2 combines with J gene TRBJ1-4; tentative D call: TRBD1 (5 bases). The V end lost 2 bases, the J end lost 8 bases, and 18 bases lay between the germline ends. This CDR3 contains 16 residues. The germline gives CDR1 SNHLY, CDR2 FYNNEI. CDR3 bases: TGTGCCAGCAGTGAATTGAGACAGCCACCCGAGGAAAAACTGTTTTTT. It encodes CASSELRQPPEEKLFF.

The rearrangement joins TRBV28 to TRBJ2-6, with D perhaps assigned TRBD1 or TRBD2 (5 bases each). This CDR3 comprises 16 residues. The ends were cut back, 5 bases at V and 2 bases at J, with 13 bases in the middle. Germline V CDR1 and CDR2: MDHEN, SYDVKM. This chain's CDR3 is CASSRVGDPGANVLTF. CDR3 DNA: TGTGCCAGCAGTCGGGTGGGGGACCCTGGGGCCAACGTCCTGACTTTC. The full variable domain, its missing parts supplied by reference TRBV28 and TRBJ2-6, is DVKVTQSSRYLVKRTGEKVFLECVQDMDHENMFWYRQDPGLGLRLIYFSYDVKMKEKGDIPEGYSVSREKKERFSLILESASTNQTSMYLCASSRVGDPGANVLTFGAGSRLTVL.

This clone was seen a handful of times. This CDR3 is CASRTGRGQETQYF. The CDR3 DNA follows: TGCGCCAGCAGAACGGGACGGGGCCAAGAGACCCAGTACTTC. This chain connects TRBV5-1 to TRBJ2-5; D tentatively fits TRBD1 or TRBD2 (5 bases each). V dropped 5 bases and J dropped 1 base, with 12 bases sitting between them. The CDR3 extends over 14 amino acids. Germline CDR1 SGHRS, CDR2 YFSETQ.

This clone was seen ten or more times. As DNA, the CDR3 is TGTGCCAAGGGCCCGTCCTACGAGCAGTACTTC. Its translation: CAKGPSYEQYF. This rearrangement joins TRBV28 to TRBJ2-7; D uncertain. Trimming shortened V by 10 bases and J by 1 base, and 8 bases separated the two germline ends. The CDR3 length is 11 residues. The V gene's germline CDR1 is MDHEN and CDR2 SYDVKM.

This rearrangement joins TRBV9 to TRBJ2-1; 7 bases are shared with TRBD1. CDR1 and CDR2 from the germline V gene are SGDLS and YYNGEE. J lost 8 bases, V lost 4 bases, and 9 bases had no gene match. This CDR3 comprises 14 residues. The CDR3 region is CASSTQSRGYEQFF. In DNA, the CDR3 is TGTGCCAGCAGCACCCAGAGCAGGGGGTATGAGCAGTTCTTC.

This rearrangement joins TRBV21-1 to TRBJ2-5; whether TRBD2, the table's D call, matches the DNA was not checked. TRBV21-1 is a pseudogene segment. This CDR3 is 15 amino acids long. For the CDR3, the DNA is TGTGCCAGCAGCACCCCCGGGACTCCAGAAGAGACCCAGTACTTC. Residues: CASSTPGTPEETQYF.

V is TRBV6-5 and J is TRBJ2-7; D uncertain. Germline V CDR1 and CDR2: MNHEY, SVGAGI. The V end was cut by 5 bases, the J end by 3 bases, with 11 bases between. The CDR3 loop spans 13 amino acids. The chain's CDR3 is CASSPTYYYEQYF. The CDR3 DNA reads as TGTGCCAGCAGTCCCACATACTACTACGAGCAGTACTTC.

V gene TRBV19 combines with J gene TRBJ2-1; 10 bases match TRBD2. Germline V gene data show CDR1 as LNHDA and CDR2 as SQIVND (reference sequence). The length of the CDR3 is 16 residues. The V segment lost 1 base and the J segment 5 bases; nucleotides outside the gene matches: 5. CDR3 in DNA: TGTGCCAGTAGTATAGGAGGGACTAGCGCCCACAATGAGCAGTTCTTC. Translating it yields CASSIGGTSAHNEQFF.

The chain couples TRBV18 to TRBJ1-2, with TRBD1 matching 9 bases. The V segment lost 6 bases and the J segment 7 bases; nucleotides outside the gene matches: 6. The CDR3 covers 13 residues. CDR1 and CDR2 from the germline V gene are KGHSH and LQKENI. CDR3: CASSKTGGSGYTF. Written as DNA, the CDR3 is TGTGCCAGCTCGAAAACAGGGGGCAGTGGCTACACCTTC.